This T cell receptor beta chain was recorded in a study of T cells in Graves' hyperthyroidism and ophthalmopathy. Study-wide findings and caveats: A 13 V-J model separated ophthalmopathy from stable hyperthyroidism.

RNA transcripts provided the source from which TCR beta CDR3 regions were amplified. During a first-round RT-PCR of the TCR CDR3, the HTBI primer set was used. TCRdb called the multiplex PCR reads again in MiXCR, with one record for every CDR3 protein. The sample shows about 250,000 distinct CDR3 sequences, almost 25% of them seen only once. This CDR3 is built from 15 residues. V was trimmed by 0 bases and J by 6 bases, leaving 12 bases between them. Germline V gene sequence: CDR1 SGHRS, CDR2 YFSETQ. This clonotype occurred many times. The target antigen is unknown. The chain joins TRBV5-1 to TRBJ2-2; possibly TRBD1 or TRBD2 for D (5 bases each). The sequencing input was blood. The sequence was collected from a woman aged 40-49 years with Graves' ophthalmopathy. This CDR3 is CASSLAAGSAGELFF. The CDR3 DNA reads as TGCGCCAGCAGCTTGGCCGCAGGGAGCGCCGGGGAGCTGTTTTTT.